These T cell receptor beta chains were read from a single sample in a study of blood T cell repertoires in COVID-19. Assay: immunoSEQ multiplex PCR; the TCRdb copy retains only in-frame clones and omits some. The data contain just over 650,000 clones, approximately 90% of them seen just once; the ten biggest clones take up roughly 0.25%. Sequencing was carried out using peripheral blood. These receptor sequences come from a woman younger than 35 with acute or convalescent COVID-19. Both conserved end residues are trimmed from each CDR3.

ASSSPLDRVGLEKLF TRBJ1-4 TRBV6-2/TRBV6-3
ASSPLGGSENEQF TRBJ2-1 TRBV7-3
ASSPRGTNTEAF TRBJ1-1 TRBV7-3
ASSQDRGLLNTEAF TRBJ1-1 TRBV5-4
ASATSPVVDEQF TRBJ2-1 TRBV5-5
ASSQQGDYGYT TRBJ1-2 TRBV9
ASSLEGTGAGYT TRBJ1-2 TRBV28
ASSPRDRAYEQY TRBJ2-7 TRBV7-2
ASSYRPTGGIKYEQY TRBJ2-7 TRBV11-2
ASSTGGIFNYGYT TRBJ1-2 TRBV6-5
ASSLGQSNYGYT TRBJ1-2 TRBV28
ASSAPRQGAYGELF TRBJ2-2 TRBV19
ASRSGIRGGGYT TRBJ1-2 TRBV6-5
ASSEALRDRPFSYNSPLH TRBJ1-6 TRBV6-1
ASRGPFYEQY TRBJ2-7 TRBV7-2
ASSLEATNYGYT TRBJ1-2 TRBV5-1
ASSEARVYRVDTEAF TRBJ1-1 TRBV6-1
SASHSGGRNQPQH TRBJ1-5 TRBV20-1
ASSAGGGNPLYGYT TRBJ1-2 TRBV9
ASSPGGPGRNEQF TRBJ2-1 TRBV28
ASSIPKHNGYT TRBJ1-2 TRBV19
ASSPGLAGPRETQY TRBJ2-5 TRBV4-1
ASRGQANTGELF TRBJ2-2 TRBV6-4
ASYSIRGLSYT TRBJ1-2 TRBV6-5
AGPVTGTTSYEQY TRBJ2-7 TRBV6-8
ASSQPLTSVLGELF TRBJ2-2 TRBV4-1
ASSQNPGLEGTEAF TRBJ1-1 TRBV18
ASSQESGQETQY TRBJ2-5 TRBV4-3
ASSKGQGIPDAEAF TRBJ1-1 TRBV2
ATSRGGTEETQY TRBJ2-5 TRBV15
ASSSSGGDTDTQY TRBJ2-3 TRBV6-5
ASSSQLAGEYNEQF TRBJ2-1 TRBV5-1
AWSVGQGGGNTIY TRBJ1-3 TRBV30
ASSYSTLAPTSSQDDEQY TRBJ2-7 TRBV6-2/TRBV6-3
ASSLEQANTGELF TRBJ2-2 TRBV5-1
ATSDFHKPGQLRHEQF TRBJ2-1 TRBV24-1
ASRTDRPQPQH TRBJ1-5 TRBV6-5
ASGRRGPLGNQPQH TRBJ1-5 TRBV27
ASSPYGRSTDSTDTQY TRBJ2-3 TRBV18
ASSLVSGPPFSYT TRBJ1-2 TRBV5-1
ASSRGQSNNNEKLF TRBJ1-4 TRBV4-1
ASSYTQGSVTGYT TRBJ1-2 TRBV6-5
ARRTGENTEAF TRBJ1-1 TRBV19
ASSYYGTGGDSPLH TRBJ1-6 TRBV6-6